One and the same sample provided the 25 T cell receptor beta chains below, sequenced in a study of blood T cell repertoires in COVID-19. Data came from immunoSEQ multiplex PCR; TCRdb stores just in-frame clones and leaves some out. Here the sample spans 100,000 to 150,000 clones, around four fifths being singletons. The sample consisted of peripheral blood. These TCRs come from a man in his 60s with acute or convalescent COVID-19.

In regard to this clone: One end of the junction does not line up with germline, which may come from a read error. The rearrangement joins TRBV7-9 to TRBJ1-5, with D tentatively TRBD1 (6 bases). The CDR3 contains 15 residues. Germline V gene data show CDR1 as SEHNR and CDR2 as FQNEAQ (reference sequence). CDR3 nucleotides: TGTGCCAGCAGCTTAGGGGGGCTAAACAATCCGCCCCAGCATTTT. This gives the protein CASSLGGLNNPPQHF.

The CDR3: CASSLNAQIYNEQFF. The DNA for the CDR3 is TGTGCCAGCAGCTTAAATGCACAGATCTACAATGAGCAGTTCTTC. The V and J genes are TRBV7-8 and TRBJ2-1; D remains unclear. The CDR3 is 15 residues long. Trimming cost V 2 bases and J 3 bases, with 11 bases left between them. Germline CDR1 reads SGHVS; CDR2 reads FQNEAQ.

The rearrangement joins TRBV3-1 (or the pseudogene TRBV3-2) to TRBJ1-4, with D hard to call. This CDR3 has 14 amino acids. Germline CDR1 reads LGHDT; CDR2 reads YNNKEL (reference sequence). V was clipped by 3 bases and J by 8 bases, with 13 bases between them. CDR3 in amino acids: CASSHTGPGEKLFF. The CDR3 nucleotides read TGTGCCAGCAGCCATACCGGCCCCGGGGAAAAACTGTTTTTT.

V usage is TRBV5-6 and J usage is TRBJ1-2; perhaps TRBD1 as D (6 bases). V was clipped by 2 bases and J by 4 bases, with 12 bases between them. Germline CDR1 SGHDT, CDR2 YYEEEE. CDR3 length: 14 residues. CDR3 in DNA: TGTGCCAGCAGCTTAAGACAGGAAGGCTATGGCTACACCTTC. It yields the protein CASSLRQEGYGYTF.

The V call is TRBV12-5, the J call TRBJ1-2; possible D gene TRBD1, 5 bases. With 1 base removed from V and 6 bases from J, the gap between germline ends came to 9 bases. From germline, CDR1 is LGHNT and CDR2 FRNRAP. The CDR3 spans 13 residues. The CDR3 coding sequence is TGTGCTAGTGGTTTGGGCCAGGGAAATGGCTACACCTTC. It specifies CASGLGQGNGYTF.

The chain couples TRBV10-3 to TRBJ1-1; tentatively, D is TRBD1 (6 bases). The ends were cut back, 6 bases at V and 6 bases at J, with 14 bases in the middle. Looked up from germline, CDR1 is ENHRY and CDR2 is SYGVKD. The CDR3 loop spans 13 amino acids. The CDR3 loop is CAIREEQGAEAFF. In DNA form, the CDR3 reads TGTGCCATCAGGGAAGAACAGGGAGCTGAAGCTTTCTTT.

CDR3 residues: CASHQGYGYGYTF. CDR3 DNA: TGTGCCAGCCATCAGGGCTATGGATATGGCTACACCTTC. V usage is TRBV9 and J usage is TRBJ1-2, with a weak D call TRBD1 (5 bases). V was shortened by 7 bases and J by 5 bases, with 15 bases between the two germline ends. The CDR3 has 13 residues. Germline V gene data show CDR1 as SGDLS and CDR2 as YYNGEE.

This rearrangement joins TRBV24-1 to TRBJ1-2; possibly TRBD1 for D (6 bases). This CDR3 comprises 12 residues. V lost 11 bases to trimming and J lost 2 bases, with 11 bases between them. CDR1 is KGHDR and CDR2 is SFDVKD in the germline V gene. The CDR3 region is CAIQGTNYGYTF. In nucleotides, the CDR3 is TGTGCCATCCAGGGGACCAACTATGGCTACACCTTC.

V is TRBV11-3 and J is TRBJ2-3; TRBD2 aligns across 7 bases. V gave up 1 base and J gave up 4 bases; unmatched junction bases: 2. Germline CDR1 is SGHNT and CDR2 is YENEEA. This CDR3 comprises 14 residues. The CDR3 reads CASSLVGRADTQYF. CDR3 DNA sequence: TGTGCCAGCAGCTTAGTGGGGAGGGCAGATACGCAGTATTTT.

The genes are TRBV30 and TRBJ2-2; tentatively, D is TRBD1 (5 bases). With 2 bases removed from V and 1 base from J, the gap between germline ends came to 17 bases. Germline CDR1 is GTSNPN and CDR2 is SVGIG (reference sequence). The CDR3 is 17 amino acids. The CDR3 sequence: CAWSRPRAAGNTGELFF. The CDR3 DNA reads TGTGCCTGGAGTCGGCCCAGGGCGGCTGGGAACACCGGGGAGCTGTTTTTT.

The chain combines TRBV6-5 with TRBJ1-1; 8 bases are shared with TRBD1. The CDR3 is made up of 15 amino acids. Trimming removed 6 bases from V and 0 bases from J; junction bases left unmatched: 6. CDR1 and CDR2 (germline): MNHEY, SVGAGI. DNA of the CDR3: TGTGCCAGCAGGGGGCCGGGACAGGTGAACACTGAAGCTTTCTTT. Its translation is CASRGPGQVNTEAFF.

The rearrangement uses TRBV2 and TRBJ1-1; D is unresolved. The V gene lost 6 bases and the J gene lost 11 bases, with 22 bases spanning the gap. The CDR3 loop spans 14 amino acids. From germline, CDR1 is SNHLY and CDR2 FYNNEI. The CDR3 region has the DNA TGTGCCAGCAGCGATGCCCTGGCAACCACTAGGGCTTTCTTT. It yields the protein CASSDALATTRAFF.

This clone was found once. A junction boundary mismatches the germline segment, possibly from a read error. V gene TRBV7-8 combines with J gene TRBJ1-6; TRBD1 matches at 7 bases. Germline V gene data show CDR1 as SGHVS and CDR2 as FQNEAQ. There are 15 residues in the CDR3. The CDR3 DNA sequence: TGTGCCAGCAGCCTAGCTGGGACAGTTGGATCACCCCTCCACTTT. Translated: CASSLAGTVGSPLHF.

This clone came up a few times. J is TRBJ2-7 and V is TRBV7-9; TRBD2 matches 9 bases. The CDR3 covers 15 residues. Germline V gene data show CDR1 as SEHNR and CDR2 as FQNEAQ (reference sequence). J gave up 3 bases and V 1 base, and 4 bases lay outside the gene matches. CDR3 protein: CASSLVTSGHYEQYF. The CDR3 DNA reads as TGTGCCAGCAGCTTAGTCACTAGCGGGCACTACGAGCAGTACTTC.

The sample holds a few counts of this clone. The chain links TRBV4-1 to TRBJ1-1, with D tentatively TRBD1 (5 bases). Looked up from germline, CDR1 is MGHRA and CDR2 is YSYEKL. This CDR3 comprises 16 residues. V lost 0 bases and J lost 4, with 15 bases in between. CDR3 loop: CASSQEKRTSGTEAFF. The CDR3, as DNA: TGCGCCAGCAGCCAAGAAAAACGGACATCCGGCACTGAAGCTTTCTTT.

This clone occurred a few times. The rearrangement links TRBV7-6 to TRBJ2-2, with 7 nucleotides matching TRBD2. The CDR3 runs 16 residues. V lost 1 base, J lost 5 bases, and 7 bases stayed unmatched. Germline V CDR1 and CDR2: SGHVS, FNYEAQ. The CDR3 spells CASSLGGGSGTGELFF. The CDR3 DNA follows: TGTGCCAGCAGCTTAGGTGGCGGGAGTGGAACCGGGGAGCTGTTTTTT.

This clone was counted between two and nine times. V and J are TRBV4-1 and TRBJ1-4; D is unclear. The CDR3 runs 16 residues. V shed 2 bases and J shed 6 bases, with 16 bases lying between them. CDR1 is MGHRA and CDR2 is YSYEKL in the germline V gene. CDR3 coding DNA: TGCGCCAGCAGCCAAACCCCAGGCAGAACGGATGAAAAACTGTTTTTT. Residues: CASSQTPGRTDEKLFF.

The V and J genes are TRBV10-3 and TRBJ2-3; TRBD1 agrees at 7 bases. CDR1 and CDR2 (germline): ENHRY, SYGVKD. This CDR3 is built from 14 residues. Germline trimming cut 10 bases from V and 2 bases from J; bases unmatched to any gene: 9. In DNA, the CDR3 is TGTGCCACCCGTCGACAGGGATTCACAGATACGCAGTATTTT. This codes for CATRRQGFTDTQYF.

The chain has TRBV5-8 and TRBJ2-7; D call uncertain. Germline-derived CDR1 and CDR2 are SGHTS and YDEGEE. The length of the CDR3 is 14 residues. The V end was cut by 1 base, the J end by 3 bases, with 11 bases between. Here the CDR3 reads CASSLYSTNYEQYF. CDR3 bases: TGTGCCAGCAGCTTGTATTCTACTAACTACGAGCAGTACTTC.

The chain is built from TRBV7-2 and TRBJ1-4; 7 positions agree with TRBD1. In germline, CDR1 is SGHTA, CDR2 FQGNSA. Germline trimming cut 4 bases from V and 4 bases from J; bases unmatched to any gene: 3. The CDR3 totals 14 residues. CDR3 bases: TGTGCCAGCAGCTCGACAGGGCATAATGAAAAACTGTTTTTT. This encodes CASSSTGHNEKLFF.

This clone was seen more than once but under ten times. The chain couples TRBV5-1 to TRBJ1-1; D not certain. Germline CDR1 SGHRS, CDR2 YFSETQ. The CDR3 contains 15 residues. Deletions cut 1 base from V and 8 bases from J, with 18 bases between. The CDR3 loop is CASSLFAGSTWEAFF. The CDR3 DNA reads TGCGCCAGCAGCTTGTTTGCGGGGTCGACCTGGGAAGCTTTCTTT. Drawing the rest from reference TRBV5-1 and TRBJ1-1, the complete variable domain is KAGVTQTPRYLIKTRGQQVTLSCSPISGHRSVSWYQQTPGQGLQFLFEYFSETQRNKGNFPGRFSGRQFSNSRSEMNVSTLELGDSALYLCASSLFAGSTWEAFFGQGTRLTVV.

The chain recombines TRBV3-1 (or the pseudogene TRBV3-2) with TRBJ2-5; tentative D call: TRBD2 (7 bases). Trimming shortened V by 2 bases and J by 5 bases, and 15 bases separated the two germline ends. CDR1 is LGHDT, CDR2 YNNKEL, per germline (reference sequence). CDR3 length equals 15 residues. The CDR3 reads CASSQRGGAAETQYF. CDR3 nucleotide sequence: TGTGCCAGCAGCCAACGAGGGGGGGCCGCGGAGACCCAGTACTTC.

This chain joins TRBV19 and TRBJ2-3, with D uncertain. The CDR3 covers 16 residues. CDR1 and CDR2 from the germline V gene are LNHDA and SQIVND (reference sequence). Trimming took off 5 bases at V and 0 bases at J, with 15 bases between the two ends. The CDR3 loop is CASSSLLTRSTDTQYF. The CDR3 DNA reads TGTGCCAGTAGTTCTCTGCTGACACGGAGCACAGATACGCAGTATTTT.

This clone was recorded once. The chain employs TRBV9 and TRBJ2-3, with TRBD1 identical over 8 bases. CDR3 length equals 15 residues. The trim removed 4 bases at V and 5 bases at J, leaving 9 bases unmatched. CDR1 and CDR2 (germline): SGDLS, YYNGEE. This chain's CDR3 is CASSSGDRLKDTQYF. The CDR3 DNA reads TGTGCCAGCAGCTCGGGGGACAGGCTCAAAGATACGCAGTATTTT.

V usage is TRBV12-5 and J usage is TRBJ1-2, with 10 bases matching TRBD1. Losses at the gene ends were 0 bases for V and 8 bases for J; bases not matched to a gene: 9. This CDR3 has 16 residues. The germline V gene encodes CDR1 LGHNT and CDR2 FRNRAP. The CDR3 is CASGLVVGQGIRGYTF. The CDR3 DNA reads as TGTGCTAGTGGTTTGGTTGTGGGACAGGGGATAAGAGGCTACACCTTC.